This T cell receptor (beta chain) was identified during a study of blood T cell repertoires in COVID-19. Study information: T cells, B-cell-depleted T cells, or PBMCs provided the cDNA or gDNA that served as material.

The ends lost 0 bases at V and 7 bases at J; junction bases unmatched: 9. The CDR3 is made up of 17 amino acids. Germline V lookup: CDR1 LNHNV, CDR2 YYDKDF (reference sequence). Methods used by the authors: Counts of nucleated cells, estimated from reference gene primer amplification, were obtained. The data were produced by immunoSEQ multiplex PCR, yet TCRdb's version contains in-frame clones alone and is incomplete. V and J calls and clone size are copied from that table; D and trimming were computed from the DNA. The repertoire has around 99,000 clones, more than 65% of them found once; the top ten carry 15% to 20%.

V and J are TRBV15 and TRBJ2-1; 10 positions agree with TRBD2. Material: peripheral blood. This clonotype was sampled from a woman aged 80 or older with active or convalescent COVID-19. The CDR3 loop reads CATSRDRGAGGLNEQFF. For the CDR3, the DNA is TGTGCCACCAGCAGAGATAGGGGAGCGGGAGGGCTTAATGAGCAGTTCTTC.